The clone carrying this TCR beta chain was detected many times. No antigen is known for it. For TCR, cDNA came from 5'RACE template switching, which added a universal primer site and UMIs. TCRdb fed the 5' RACE reads into MiXCR, producing one record per CDR3 protein. The repertoire has some 400,000 distinct CDR3 sequences, around 6.5% of them found once; the top ten carry 15%. This sample is drawn from a study of T cells after yellow fever vaccination. Findings of the study overall: Researchers cautioned that FACS-sorted repertoires could harbor abundant clonotypes contaminating from the bulk population. Most clones from primary vaccination were detected again post-booster (about 95% CD4, more than 85% CD8). Across the CD4 and CD8 compartments, a small share of clonotypes was present in both.

The input for sequencing was PBMCs, taken 5 days after the yellow fever booster vaccination. The TCR was taken from a man between 25 and 39 years old who received the YFV17D yellow fever vaccine.

The chain's CDR3 is CASSSFRDRGPYEQYF. In nucleotides, the CDR3 is TGCGCCAGCAGTTCTTTCCGGGACAGGGGTCCATACGAGCAGTACTTC. V gene TRBV5-1 combines with J gene TRBJ2-7, with TRBD1 identical over 10 bases. The germline CDR1 and CDR2 sequences are SGHRS and YFSETQ. J lost 4 bases, V lost 5 bases, and 12 bases had no gene match. This CDR3 region has 16 residues.